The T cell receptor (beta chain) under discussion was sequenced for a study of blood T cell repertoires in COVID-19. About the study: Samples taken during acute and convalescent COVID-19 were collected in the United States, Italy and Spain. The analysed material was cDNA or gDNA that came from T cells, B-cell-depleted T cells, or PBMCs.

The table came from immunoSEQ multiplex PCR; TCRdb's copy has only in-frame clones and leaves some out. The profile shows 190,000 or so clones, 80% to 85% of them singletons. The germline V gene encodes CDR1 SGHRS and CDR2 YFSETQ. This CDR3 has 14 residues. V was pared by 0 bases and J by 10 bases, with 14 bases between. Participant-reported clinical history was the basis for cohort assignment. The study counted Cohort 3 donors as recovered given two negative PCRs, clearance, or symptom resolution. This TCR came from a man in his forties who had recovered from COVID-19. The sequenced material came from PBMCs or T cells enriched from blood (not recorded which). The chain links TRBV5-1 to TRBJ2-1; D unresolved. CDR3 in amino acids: CASSLASVPVEQFF. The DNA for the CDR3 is TGCGCCAGCAGCTTGGCCTCGGTCCCCGTCGAGCAGTTCTTC.